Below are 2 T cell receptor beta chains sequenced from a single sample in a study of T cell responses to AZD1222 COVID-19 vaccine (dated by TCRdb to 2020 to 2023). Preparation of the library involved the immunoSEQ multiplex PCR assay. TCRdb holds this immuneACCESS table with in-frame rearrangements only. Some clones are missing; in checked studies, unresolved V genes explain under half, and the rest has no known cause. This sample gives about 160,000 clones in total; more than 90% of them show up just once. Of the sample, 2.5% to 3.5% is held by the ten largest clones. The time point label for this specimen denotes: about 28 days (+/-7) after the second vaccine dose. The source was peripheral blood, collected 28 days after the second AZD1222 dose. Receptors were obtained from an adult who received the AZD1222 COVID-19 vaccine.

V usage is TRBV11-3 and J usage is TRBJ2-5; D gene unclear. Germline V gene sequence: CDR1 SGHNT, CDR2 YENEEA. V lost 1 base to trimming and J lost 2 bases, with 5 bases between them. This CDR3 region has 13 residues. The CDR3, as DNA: TGTGCCAGCAGCTTAGGCGGTCAAGAGACCCAGTACTTC. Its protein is CASSLGGQETQYF.

The CDR3 protein is CASGPWSVSTNGYTF. As DNA, the CDR3 is TGTGCTAGTGGTCCATGGTCCGTTTCCACTAATGGCTACACCTTC. The gene calls are TRBV12-5 and TRBJ1-2; D unclear. This CDR3 is built from 15 residues. Trimming cost V 5 bases and J 6 bases, with 19 bases left between them. Germline V lookup: CDR1 LGHNT, CDR2 FRNRAP.